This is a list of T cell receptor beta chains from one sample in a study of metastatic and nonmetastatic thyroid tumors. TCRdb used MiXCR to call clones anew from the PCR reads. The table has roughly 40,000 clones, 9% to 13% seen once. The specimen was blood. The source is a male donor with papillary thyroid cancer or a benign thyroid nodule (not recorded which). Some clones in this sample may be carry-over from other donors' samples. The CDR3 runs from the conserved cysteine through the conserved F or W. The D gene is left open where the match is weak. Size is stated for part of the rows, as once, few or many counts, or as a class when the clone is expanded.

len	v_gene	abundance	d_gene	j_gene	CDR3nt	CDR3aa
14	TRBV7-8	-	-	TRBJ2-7	TGTGCCAGCAGCTTAAGCACAGGGTCCTACGAGCAGTACTTC	CASSLSTGSYEQYF
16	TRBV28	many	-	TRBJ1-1	TGTGCCAGCAGTTTATCCCCGGGGATGCCGAACACTGAAGCTCTCTTT	CASSLSPGMPNTEALF
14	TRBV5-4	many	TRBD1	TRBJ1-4	TGTGCCAGCAGCCGGGACAGGGGGAGTGAAAAACTGTTTTTT	CASSRDRGSEKLFF
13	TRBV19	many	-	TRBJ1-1	TGTGCCAGTAGCCTCAGGGAGAACACTGAAGCTTTCTTT	CASSLRENTEAFF
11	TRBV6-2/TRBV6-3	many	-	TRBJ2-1	TGTGCCAGCACAGATCACAATGAGCAGTTCTTC	CASTDHNEQFF
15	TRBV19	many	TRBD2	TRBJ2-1	TGTGCCAGTATTGGGCGGGGGGAAACCTACAATGAGCAGTTCTTC	CASIGRGETYNEQFF
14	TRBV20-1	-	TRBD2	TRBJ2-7	TGCAGTGCCGCCGGGACTAGCGGCTCCTACGAGCAGTACTTC	CSAAGTSGSYEQYF
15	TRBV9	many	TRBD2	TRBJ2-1	TGTGCCAGCAGCGTAGGACTAGCGGGGGTCAATGAGCAGTTCTTC	CASSVGLAGVNEQFF
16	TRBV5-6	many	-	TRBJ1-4	TGTGCCAGCACCGGACAGACAACGGGAACTAATGAAAAACTGTTTTTT	CASTGQTTGTNEKLFF
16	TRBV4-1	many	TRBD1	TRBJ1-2	TGCGCCAGCAGCCCCGGGACGGACAGGGTAGATAATGGCTACACCTTC	CASSPGTDRVDNGYTF
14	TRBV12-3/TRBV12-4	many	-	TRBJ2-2	TGTGCCAGCAGTTTGGAACCCACTACCGGGGAGCTGTTTTTT	CASSLEPTTGELFF
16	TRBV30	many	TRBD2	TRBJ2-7	TGTGCCTGGACCGAACCAACCGGGACTAGCGGTTACGAGCAGTACTTC	CAWTEPTGTSGYEQYF
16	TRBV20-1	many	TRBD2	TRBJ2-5	TGCAGGCCGTGGACTAGCGGGAGGGCCGTCGAAGAGACCCAGTACTTC	CRPWTSGRAVEETQYF
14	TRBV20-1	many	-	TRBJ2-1	TGCAGTGCTAGAGGGCTCCTTGGACACAATGAGCAGTTCTTC	CSARGLLGHNEQFF
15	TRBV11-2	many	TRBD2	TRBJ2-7	TGTGCCAGCAGCTCCGGGACTAGCGGGACTTACGAGCAGTACTTC	CASSSGTSGTYEQYF
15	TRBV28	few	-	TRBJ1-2	TGTGCCAGCCTGGGGGCTTTCGTCGGGGGCGATGGCTACACCTTC	CASLGAFVGGDGYTF
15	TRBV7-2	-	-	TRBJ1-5	TGTGCCAGCAGCCGACAGCCCTATAGCAATCAGCCCCAGCATTTT	CASSRQPYSNQPQHF
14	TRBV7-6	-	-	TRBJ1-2	TGTGCCAGCAGCTTGGCTGACAGAGGCTATGGCTACACCTTC	CASSLADRGYGYTF
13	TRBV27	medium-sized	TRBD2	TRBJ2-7	TGTGCCAGCAGCCCAGCGGGAGGCTACGAGCAGTACTTC	CASSPAGGYEQYF
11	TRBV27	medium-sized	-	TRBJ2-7	TGTGCCAGCAGTCACTCCTACGAGCAGTACTTC	CASSHSYEQYF
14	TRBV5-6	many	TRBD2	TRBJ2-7	TGTGCCAGCAGCTGGGGGACTAGCGGCTACGAGCAGTACTTC	CASSWGTSGYEQYF
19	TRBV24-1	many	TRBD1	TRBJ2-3	TGTGCCACCAGTGACCCGGGACAGGGGGCCCGCACAACCACAGATACGCAGTATTTT	CATSDPGQGARTTTDTQYF
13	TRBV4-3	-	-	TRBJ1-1	TGCGCCAGCAGCCGGGCGGACTACACTGAAGCTTTCTTT	CASSRADYTEAFF
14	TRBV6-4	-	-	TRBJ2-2	TGTGCCAGCAGCTTAGCGGTAAACACCGGGGAGCTGTTTTTT	CASSLAVNTGELFF
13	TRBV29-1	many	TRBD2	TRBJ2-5	TGCAGCGCTCGCGGGAGTTCGAGAGAGACCCAGTACTTC	CSARGSSRETQYF
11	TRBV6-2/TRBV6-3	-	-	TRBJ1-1	TGTGCCAGCAGTTACACGTGGGTAGCTTTCTTT	CASSYTWVAFF
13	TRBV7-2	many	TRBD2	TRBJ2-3	TGTGCCAGCAGCTTTAGCGGGAGAGATACGCAGTATTTT	CASSFSGRDTQYF
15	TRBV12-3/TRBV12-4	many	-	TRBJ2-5	TGTGCCAGCAGCTCCACTGACAGACCCGAAGAGACCCAGTACTTC	CASSSTDRPEETQYF
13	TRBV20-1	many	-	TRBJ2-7	TGCAGTGCAGCAGCGGGCGCAACCTACGAGCAGTACTTC	CSAAAGATYEQYF
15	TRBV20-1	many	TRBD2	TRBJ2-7	TGCAGTGCTGAGGAACTAGCGGGAGGGAAAGACGAGCAGTACTTC	CSAEELAGGKDEQYF
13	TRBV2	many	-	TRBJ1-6	TGTGCCAGCACCATGGCGGACTATTCACCCCTCCACTTT	CASTMADYSPLHF
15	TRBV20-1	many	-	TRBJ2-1	TGCAGTGCTAAGGGCCCGGTTCACTCCTACAATGAGCAGTTCTTC	CSAKGPVHSYNEQFF
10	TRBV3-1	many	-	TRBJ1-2	TGTGCCAGCAGCCAGGATGGCTACACCTTC	CASSQDGYTF
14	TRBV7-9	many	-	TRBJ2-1	TGTGCCAGCAGCTCGTACCGGGTGAGCAATGAGCAGTTCTTC	CASSSYRVSNEQFF
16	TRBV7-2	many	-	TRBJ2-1	TGTGCCAGCACTTGGGCTGGGGGACGCTCCTACAATGAGCAGTTCTTC	CASTWAGGRSYNEQFF
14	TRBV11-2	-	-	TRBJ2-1	TGTGCCAGCAGCTTAGAAATCGTCGGCGACCGGCAGTTCTTC	CASSLEIVGDRQFF
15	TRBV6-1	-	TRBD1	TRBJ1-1	TGTGCCAGCAGGGAAAGGACAGGGGGGTACGCTGAAGCTTTCTTT	CASRERTGGYAEAFF
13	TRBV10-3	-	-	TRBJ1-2	TGTGCCATCAAGGGCAGGGATATTTCTGGCTACACCTTC	CAIKGRDISGYTF
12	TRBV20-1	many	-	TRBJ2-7	TGCAGTGCTACAGACAGTACCTACGAGCAGTACTTC	CSATDSTYEQYF
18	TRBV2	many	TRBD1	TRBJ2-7	TGTGCCAGCAGTGACGAGGGGGCAAGGCGTCCCAGCTCCTACGAGCAGTACTTC	CASSDEGARRPSSYEQYF
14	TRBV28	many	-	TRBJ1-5	TGTGCCAGCGGCAAGGCAGTTAGCAATCAGCCCCAGCATTTT	CASGKAVSNQPQHF